The clone carrying this T cell receptor (beta chain) was picked up many times. This sample is drawn from a study of Graves' ophthalmopathy and Graves' hyperthyroidism. Trimming pared 4 bases from V and 1 base from J, leaving 13 bases between. The CDR3 has 15 amino acids. Germline loops: CDR1 KGHDR, CDR2 SFDVKD. Amplifying from RNA transcripts, the study obtained TCR beta CDR3 regions. Scientists carried out first-round RT-PCR using HTBI primers and then a second-round multiplex PCR. Each CDR3 protein is one row after TCRdb ran MiXCR on the multiplex PCR reads. This sample yields over 650,000 distinct CDR3 sequences, of which roughly two fifths are seen a single time; over 2.5% belongs to the top ten.

The rearrangement links TRBV24-1 to TRBJ2-7; D gene uncertain. Input material: peripheral blood. The origin of this receptor is an adult man with Graves' ophthalmopathy. The CDR3 loop is CATSDSAGQSYEQYF. CDR3 bases: TGTGCCACCAGTGACAGCGCCGGGCAATCCTACGAGCAGTACTTC.